In this sample, the clone carrying this T cell receptor beta chain turned up many times. As originally analysed: Amplified reference gene primers provided the basis for estimating nucleated cell counts. Produced via immunoSEQ multiplex PCR; TCRdb's table is partial and in-frame only. V and J calls and clone size are as listed in that table; D and trimming were resolved from the DNA. The table includes fewer than 300,000 clones, over 80% detected once. This sample was included in a study of blood T cell repertoires in COVID-19. Looking at the study overall: Donors in the United States, Italy and Spain gave samples during acute or convalescent COVID-19. Nucleic acid was either cDNA or gDNA, and it came from T cells, B-cell-depleted T cells, or PBMCs.

The germline V and J ends were trimmed by 4 bases and 4 bases, with 8 bases remaining between them. Germline-derived CDR1 and CDR2 are GTSNPN and SVGIG (reference sequence). The CDR3 spans 12 residues. This receptor was obtained from a woman in her seventies with active or convalescent COVID-19. This chain joins TRBV30 and TRBJ1-3; no firm D call. Sequenced input: peripheral blood. The CDR3 here is CAWKKAGNTIYF. The CDR3 DNA is TGTGCCTGGAAGAAAGCCGGAAACACCATATATTTT.